This TCR beta chain was found in a study of blood T cell repertoires in COVID-19. Germline V lookup: CDR1 MDHEN, CDR2 SYDVKM. Unmatched junction bases numbered 12, after V lost 5 bases and J lost 5 bases. The CDR3 loop spans 15 amino acids. Sequencing was performed with immunoSEQ multiplex PCR; in TCRdb, only in-frame clones are kept and a portion is missing. This sample has 200,000 or so clones, with just under 85% found just once. This sequence originates from a woman aged 70-85 years with active or convalescent COVID-19. The chain combines TRBV28 with TRBJ2-7, with 7 bases lining up with TRBD2. The specimen was peripheral blood. This chain's CDR3 is CASSPILFGTNEQYF. As DNA, the CDR3 is TGTGCCAGCAGTCCGATCCTGTTTGGGACTAACGAGCAGTACTTC.